The 7 T cell receptor beta chains presented below share a single source sample, sequenced in a study of blood T cells in healthy people across ages (dated by TCRdb to the mid-2010s). Library construction relied on 5' RACE. The instrument was an Illumina HiSeq 2500. A second PCR of about 7 to 12 cycles was run with a J-beta primer mix and a sample-barcoded 5' primer. TCRdb passed the public sequencing reads through fastp at Q25 and MiXCR, retaining productive beta sequences. Rows merge per CDR3 protein into single entries with the most common DNA and genes. For this sample there are some 560,000 distinct CDR3 sequences; about 27% appear just once. Approximately 3.6% of the sample is taken by the ten largest. A further study also used this sample, focusing on T cells of mothers and their children.

The sequenced sample consisted of blood. These receptors all come from a boy younger than 10 in good health.

With regard to this clonotype: The junction and the germline gene differ at one end; a read error may be behind it. J is TRBJ2-1 and V is TRBV10-1, with D tentatively TRBD1 (6 bases). Per the germline V gene, CDR1 is WNHNN and CDR2 is SYGVQD (reference sequence). The CDR3 consists of 17 residues. DNA for the CDR3: TGCGCCAGCAGTGATGCCGGCCGGACAGCTCTTTACAATGAACAGTTCTTC. It is translated as CASSDAGRTALYNEQFF.

This clonotype has more than one count but fewer than ten. The rearrangement uses TRBV4-3 and TRBJ2-1; D is unresolved. V was clipped by 0 bases and J by 9 bases, with 12 bases between them. The length of the CDR3 is 14 residues. CDR1 and CDR2 (germline): LGHNA, YSLEER. CDR3 in DNA: TGCGCCAGCAGCCAAGAGACCGCTTCGGTTGAGCAGTTCTTC. Residues: CASSQETASVEQFF.

This clonotype was seen a handful of times. This sequence joins TRBV10-3 and TRBJ2-7; TRBD2 matches at 11 bases. The CDR3 has 17 amino acids. Looked up from germline, CDR1 is ENHRY and CDR2 is SYGVKD. V lost 0 bases, J lost 2 bases, and 6 bases stayed unmatched. Here the CDR3 reads CAISESRLAGLTYEQYF. The CDR3 nucleotides are TGTGCCATCAGTGAGTCGAGACTAGCGGGATTGACCTACGAGCAGTACTTC.

In its sample, this clonotype was seen a few times. V is TRBV29-1 and J is TRBJ2-5, with D perhaps assigned TRBD1 or TRBD2 (5 bases each). The J call may be in error: the DNA end matches TRBJ2-1 better. CDR3 length equals 12 residues. From germline, CDR1 is SQVTM and CDR2 ANQGSEA. The DNA for the CDR3 is TGCAGCGCAGAGGGGATCTACAATGAGCAGTTCTTC. This codes for CSAEGIYNEQFF.

As DNA, the CDR3 is TGTGCCAGCAGCTTAGACGGGAGAGGAGATACGCAGTATTTT. This codes for CASSLDGRGDTQYF. This rearrangement joins TRBV7-2 to TRBJ2-3, with D maybe TRBD2 (6 bases). This CDR3 has 14 amino acids. Germline V gene lookup returns CDR1 SGHTA and CDR2 FQGNSA. Trimming removed 1 base from V and 5 bases from J, with 10 bases in between.

The CDR3 region has the DNA TGTGCCAGCAGTTCACCCGGACTAATCTCCTACGAGCAGTACTTC. Its protein product is CASSSPGLISYEQYF. The rearrangement links TRBV27 to TRBJ2-1, with D perhaps matching TRBD2 (6 bases). The end of the DNA fits TRBJ2-7 better, so the J call may be wrong. CDR1 MNHEY and CDR2 SMNVEV come from the germline V gene (reference sequence). CDR3 length: 15 amino acids.

This clonotype was seen just once. V gene TRBV5-5 combines with J gene TRBJ1-2; D is unclear. Germline-derived CDR1 and CDR2 are SGHKS and YYEKEE (reference sequence). The CDR3 has 13 residues. V was pared by 2 bases and J by 6 bases, with 11 bases between. CDR3 protein: CASSFARVDGYTF. The CDR3 coding sequence is TGTGCCAGCAGCTTCGCTCGGGTTGATGGCTACACCTTC.